These 25 T cell receptor beta chains came from one sample sequenced in a study of T-cell reconstitution after alpha-beta-depleted transplantation in children. Researchers prepared the TCRbeta library using unique molecular identifiers, the study reports. TCRdb itself ran the PCR reads through MiXCR, one entry per CDR3 protein. Seen here are around 700,000 distinct CDR3 sequences, about 12% observed once, and the top ten hold around 0.79%. Sequencing used PBMCs, obtained before TCRalphabeta/CD19-depleted stem cell transplant. Source of these receptors: a girl aged 2-10 years with congenital amegakaryocytic thrombocytopenia, due to receive a stem cell transplant.

Details on this clonotype: This CDR3 is missing its conserved last phenylalanine or tryptophan, likely due to a read error. Because the CDR3's place on the DNA is in doubt, the DNA is left out and the CDR3 is given as listed by TCRdb. The CDR3 region is CASSSSGESTDTKYL. The chain is built from TRBV5-1 and TRBJ2-3; TRBD2, the table's D call, lacks a check against the DNA. The CDR3 contains 15 residues when both ends are counted. From germline, CDR1 is SGHRS and CDR2 YFSETQ.

The genes are TRBV10-3 and TRBJ2-7; the D gene is possibly TRBD2 (5 bases). The length of the CDR3 is 13 residues. V shed 6 bases and J shed 6 bases, with 15 bases lying between them. Germline V CDR1 and CDR2: ENHRY, SYGVKD. The CDR3 here is CAIRDSHWGEQYF. The CDR3 DNA reads as TGTGCCATCAGGGACTCCCACTGGGGCGAGCAGTACTTC.

The CDR3 DNA is TGTGCCAGCAGCCTGCGGGGGTATGACAATGAGCAGTTCTTC. It encodes CASSLRGYDNEQFF. The V gene is TRBV7-9, the J gene TRBJ2-1; TRBD2 matches 7 bases. The V gene's germline CDR1 is SEHNR and CDR2 FQNEAQ (reference sequence). J was trimmed by 5 bases and V by 5 bases; bases with no gene match: 6. The CDR3 contains 14 residues.

Only a few counts were recorded for this clonotype. The chain uses TRBV12-5 and TRBJ2-7, with 9 bases lining up with TRBD1. CDR1 is LGHNT and CDR2 is FRNRAP in the germline V gene. The V gene end was trimmed by 2 bases and the J gene end by 2 bases; junction bases not matched to a gene: 10. CDR3 size: 17 residues. The CDR3 is CASGLTTLRDRAYEQYF. In DNA, the CDR3 is TGTGCTAGTGGTTTGACGACCCTAAGGGACAGGGCCTACGAGCAGTACTTC.

This clonotype was recorded once. The gene calls are TRBV7-9 and TRBJ2-5, with no clear D. Germline V CDR1 and CDR2: SEHNR, FQNEAQ (reference sequence). The CDR3 spans 12 residues. The V gene lost 3 bases and the J gene lost 13 bases, with 15 bases spanning the gap. The chain's CDR3 is CASSFNSPNLYF. The DNA for the CDR3 is TGTGCCAGCAGCTTTAACAGCCCTAATCTGTACTTC.

This rearrangement joins TRBV29-1 to TRBJ2-7; D gene unclear. The ends were cut back, 6 bases at V and 2 bases at J, with 8 bases in the middle. Germline V gene data show CDR1 as SQVTM and CDR2 as ANQGSEA. The CDR3 is 11 residues long. The CDR3 here is CSVLAAYEQYF. CDR3 nucleotide sequence: TGCAGCGTGCTCGCGGCCTACGAGCAGTACTTC.

The V call is TRBV11-2, the J call TRBJ2-4, with 7 bases aligning to TRBD2. This CDR3 contains 17 residues. Looked up from germline, CDR1 is SGHAT and CDR2 is FQNNGV. J was trimmed by 0 bases and V by 10 bases; bases with no gene match: 15. CDR3 DNA: TGTGCCACCGGGGGAGGGCGGGTGGATGGAGCCAAAAACATTCAGTACTTC. Translation gives CATGGGRVDGAKNIQYF. The full variable domain, completed using reference TRBV11-2 and TRBJ2-4, is EAGVAQSPRYKIIEKRQSVAFWCNPISGHATLYWYQQILGQGPKLLIQFQNNGVVDDSQLPKDRFSAERLKGVDSTLKIQPAKLEDSAVYLCATGGGRVDGAKNIQYFGAGTRLSVL.

This clonotype was counted a few times. CDR3 loop: CASSPDRLYEQYF. The CDR3 coding sequence is TGCGCCAGCAGCCCGGACAGACTTTACGAGCAGTACTTC. This chain uses TRBV5-1 with TRBJ2-7, with D possibly TRBD1 on 6 matching bases. V shed 4 bases and J shed 4 bases, with 12 bases lying between them. CDR1 is SGHRS, CDR2 YFSETQ, per germline. There are 13 residues in the CDR3.

The chain joins TRBV10-3 to TRBJ2-7, with a tentative D call TRBD2 (5 bases). Germline CDR1 ENHRY, CDR2 SYGVKD. CDR3 size: 14 residues. V lost 0 bases to trimming and J lost 3 bases, with 9 bases between them. This chain's CDR3 is CAISESAGGYEQYF. The CDR3 DNA sequence: TGTGCCATCAGTGAGTCGGCGGGCGGCTACGAGCAGTACTTC.

The chain employs TRBV12-3 or TRBV12-4 and TRBJ2-1; possibly TRBD1 for D (6 bases). Trimming left V 5 bases short and J 3 bases short, with 17 bases between. This CDR3 contains 16 residues. The CDR3 sequence is CASSPTDRTFYNEQFF. CDR3 coding DNA: TGTGCCAGCAGTCCCACCGACAGGACCTTCTACAATGAGCAGTTCTTC.

The rearrangement links TRBV20-1 to TRBJ2-7; 16 positions agree with TRBD2. Germline V gives CDR1 DFQATT, CDR2 SNEGSKA (reference sequence). There are 18 residues in the CDR3. V trimming: 1 base; J trimming: 3 bases; junction bases outside the gene matches: 9. In DNA, the CDR3 is TGCAGTGCTAGAGCCGGGACTAGCGGGAGGGCCCACTACTACGAGCAGTACTTC. Translation: CSARAGTSGRAHYYEQYF.

This clonotype was observed a few times. V and J are TRBV5-1 and TRBJ2-7; 8 bases map to TRBD1. CDR1 and CDR2 (germline): SGHRS, YFSETQ. The CDR3 totals 14 residues. The J segment lost 7 bases and the V segment lost 2 bases, leaving 8 bases of the junction unmatched. For the CDR3, the DNA is TGCGCCAGCAGCTTAGAACCGGGACAGGCTGAGCAGTACTTC. Translated, it gives CASSLEPGQAEQYF.

The chain uses TRBV25-1 and TRBJ2-1, with 7 bases aligning to TRBD2. This CDR3 is built from 16 residues. The germline V gene encodes CDR1 MGHDK and CDR2 SYGVNS. The junction had 10 bases not matched to a gene; V was cut back by 1 base and J by 7 bases. The CDR3: CASSEWPGMGGNEQFF. CDR3 DNA sequence: TGTGCCAGCAGTGAATGGCCGGGTATGGGGGGGAATGAGCAGTTCTTC.

At least ten counts were recorded for this clonotype. This chain joins TRBV20-1 and TRBJ2-5; 8 positions match TRBD2. This CDR3 region has 13 residues. V lost 5 bases and J lost 4; bases outside the gene matches: 6. Per germline, CDR1 DFQATT and CDR2 SNEGSKA (reference sequence). The CDR3 loop is CSAQAGARETQYF. The CDR3 DNA follows: TGCAGTGCTCAAGCGGGAGCTCGAGAGACCCAGTACTTC.

This clonotype was found a few times. This chain uses TRBV20-1 with TRBJ2-1; 16 bases map to TRBD2. Germline CDR1 DFQATT, CDR2 SNEGSKA (reference sequence). There are 19 residues in the CDR3. J was trimmed by 9 bases and V by 0 bases; bases with no gene match: 14. The CDR3 bases are TGCAGTGCTAGAGACCCGGGACTAGCGGGAGGGAGAAGACCAGCTGAGCAGTTCTTC. Amino acids: CSARDPGLAGGRRPAEQFF.

This clonotype was detected only a few times. The chain recombines TRBV12-3 or TRBV12-4 with TRBJ2-7, with 9 bases fitting TRBD1. The CDR3 is 15 amino acids. J lost 3 bases, V lost 7 bases, and 10 bases had no gene match. CDR3 protein: CASTLRQGVIYEQYF. In DNA, the CDR3 is TGTGCCAGCACTCTAAGACAGGGGGTCATCTACGAGCAGTACTTC.

This clonotype was counted many times. The chain is built from TRBV4-2 and TRBJ2-1; 8 nucleotides match TRBD1. Germline CDR1 is LGHNA and CDR2 is YNFKEQ. This CDR3 is built from 16 residues. V lost 0 bases and J lost 7; bases outside the gene matches: 8. The CDR3 DNA reads TGTGCCAGCAGCCAAGATCGCGACCGGACAGGGAATGAGCAGTTCTTC. This translates into CASSQDRDRTGNEQFF.

This clonotype was recorded at least ten times. The rearrangement links TRBV20-1 to TRBJ2-7; D is possibly TRBD1 (5 bases). The germline gives CDR1 DFQATT, CDR2 SNEGSKA (reference sequence). V gave up 2 bases and J gave up 5 bases, with 13 bases separating them. The CDR3 has 13 amino acids. DNA of the CDR3: TGCAGTGCTAGAATCCCGCAGGGAAACGAGCAGTACTTC. It translates to CSARIPQGNEQYF.

This clonotype appeared many times. V and J are TRBV29-1 and TRBJ2-1, with 9 bases aligning to TRBD1. CDR3 length: 15 amino acids. Trimming took 8 bases from V and 8 from J; bases not matched to a gene: 16. Germline loops: CDR1 SQVTM, CDR2 ANQGSEA. The CDR3 bases are TGCAGCACCGAGGGACAGGGAAGTATGTTCGATGAGCAGTTCTTC. Translation: CSTEGQGSMFDEQFF.

This clonotype showed up many times. The chain couples TRBV15 to TRBJ1-5, with D uncertain. Looked up from germline, CDR1 is LNHNV and CDR2 is YYDKDF (reference sequence). The length of the CDR3 is 14 residues. Deletions cut 0 bases from V and 1 base from J, with 4 bases between. The CDR3 nucleotides are TGTGCCACCAGCAGAGATCCGAGCAATCAGCCCCAGCATTTT. It translates to CATSRDPSNQPQHF.

This clonotype has ten or more counts. The genes are TRBV5-1 and TRBJ2-7; weak D call: TRBD1 (5 bases). V dropped 2 bases and J dropped 3 bases, with 12 bases sitting between them. CDR3 length equals 14 residues. Germline V gene sequence: CDR1 SGHRS, CDR2 YFSETQ. The CDR3 here is CASSFPGPVYEQYF. DNA for the CDR3: TGCGCCAGCAGCTTTCCAGGGCCAGTCTACGAGCAGTACTTC.

This clonotype was detected many times. This sequence joins TRBV12-3 or TRBV12-4 and TRBJ2-2; D unresolved. V shed 3 bases and J shed 2 bases, with 7 bases lying between them. The CDR3 totals 14 residues. In DNA form, the CDR3 reads TGTGCCAGCAGTTTTTCCCTTAACACCGGGGAGCTGTTTTTT. Protein: CASSFSLNTGELFF.

The chain uses TRBV7-8 and TRBJ2-7; D gene ambiguous. This CDR3 contains 15 residues. Deletions cut 5 bases from V and 0 bases from J, with 14 bases between. From germline, CDR1 is SGHVS and CDR2 FQNEAQ. The CDR3 nucleotides are TGTGCCAGCAGCCCCCGTGAGGTCAGCTCCTACGAGCAGTACTTC. Encoded protein: CASSPREVSSYEQYF.

This clonotype was found many times. The chain recombines TRBV29-1 with TRBJ2-1; the match to TRBD1 covers 7 bases. Losses at the gene ends were 6 bases for V and 0 bases for J; bases not matched to a gene: 5. The CDR3 covers 14 residues. CDR1 and CDR2 (germline): SQVTM, ANQGSEA. The CDR3 DNA sequence: TGCAGCGTCATCCGGGACAGCTCCTACAATGAGCAGTTCTTC. It is translated as CSVIRDSSYNEQFF.

This clonotype has at least ten counts. The rearrangement links TRBV5-1 to TRBJ2-1; D uncertain. The ends were cut back, 3 bases at V and 7 bases at J, with 11 bases in the middle. The V gene's germline CDR1 is SGHRS and CDR2 YFSETQ. The CDR3 loop spans 13 amino acids. The CDR3 coding sequence is TGCGCCAGCAGCTCGCTCTACGGAAATGAGCAGTTCTTC. It specifies CASSSLYGNEQFF.